This TCR beta chain was profiled in a study of T-cell reconstitution after alpha-beta-depleted transplantation in children. Ten or more counts support this clonotype. As yet, its antigen is unknown. This CDR3 comprises 14 residues. Germline-derived CDR1 and CDR2 are MNHEY and SVGAGI. The germline V and J ends were trimmed by 2 bases and 4 bases, with 9 bases remaining between them. General study findings and limits: Newly produced T cells mostly provided counts and TCRbeta diversity after one year, as hyperexpanded clones declined. Reportedly, alpha-beta T cells present about two months post-transplant originated from several hundred expanded clones of graft origin.

The TCRbeta library incorporated unique molecular identifiers. From the PCR reads, TCRdb called clonotypes with MiXCR, one entry per CDR3 protein. Of some 220,000 distinct CDR3 sequences listed, 11% were seen once; the top ten hold about 30%. This chain joins TRBV6-5 and TRBJ1-5; D gene uncertain. This clonotype was obtained from a child less than two years old with acute myeloid leukemia, due to receive a stem cell transplant. The sample was PBMCs, taken before TCRalphabeta/CD19-depleted stem cell transplant. CDR3 sequence: CASSYAGKNQPQHF. The CDR3 bases are TGTGCCAGCAGTTACGCGGGAAAGAATCAGCCCCAGCATTTT.